The source of this T cell receptor beta chain is a study of technical replicates of blood from a few donors. This clone was counted at least ten times. The table came from immunoSEQ multiplex PCR; TCRdb's copy has only in-frame clones and leaves some out. This sample has about 88,000 clones; roughly 90% occur once, and the top ten carry roughly 0.25%. V dropped 3 bases and J dropped 1 base, with 18 bases sitting between them. Looked up from germline, CDR1 is SNHLY and CDR2 is FYNNEI. CDR3 length: 17 residues. Material for sequencing was T cells isolated from PBMCs. V usage is TRBV2 and J usage is TRBJ1-1, with a possible D match to TRBD1 (5 bases). This clonotype originated in a human donor in good health. CDR3: CASSEELLKGQNTEAFF. CDR3 sequence (DNA): TGTGCCAGCAGTGAGGAACTTCTGAAGGGGCAGAACACTGAAGCTTTCTTT.